The TCR beta chain under discussion was sequenced for a study of OX40 agonist ivuxolimab in advanced cancers. The timepoints at which blood was sampled were baseline, cycle 4 day 1, and cycle 7 day 1. This clone appeared a few times. Using immunoSEQ multiplex PCR, the repertoire was profiled, and TCRdb retains in-frame clones only, with some absent. Of some 60,000 clones in the sample, around nine tenths were seen once. CDR3 length: 13 residues. Trimming removed 5 bases at V and 7 bases at J, with 12 bases between. The V gene's germline CDR1 is MDHEN and CDR2 SYDVKM. The J gene is TRBJ2-1, the V gene TRBV28; unclear D gene. The receptor was derived from an adult with an advanced solid tumor such as melanoma, head and neck, liver or kidney cancer. The source was CD4+ or CD8+ T cells sorted from blood, collected in a trial of the OX40 agonist ivuxolimab. CDR3 bases: TGTGCCAGCAGTCAGAGGCCCAAAAATGAGCAGTTCTTC. It specifies CASSQRPKNEQFF.